Sequencing of this T cell receptor beta chain was carried out in a study of blood T cell repertoires in COVID-19. V was cut by 4 bases and J by 0 bases, with 13 bases left in between. Germline V lookup: CDR1 SGHRS, CDR2 YFSETQ. This CDR3 has 16 residues. Per the original methods: Reference gene primers were amplified, and this amplification served to estimate nucleated cell counts. The protocol was immunoSEQ multiplex PCR, while the TCRdb copy is restricted to in-frame clones and leaves out a portion. The V and J calls and clone size are taken from that table; D and trimming were inferred from the DNA. The table includes 95,000 to 150,000 clones, roughly 88% detected once.

The chain joins TRBV5-1 to TRBJ1-4, with a possible D match to TRBD1 (6 bases). Sequenced sample: peripheral blood. This sequence originates from a man aged 40-55 years with acute or convalescent COVID-19. Here the CDR3 reads CASSLTGYATNEKLFF. CDR3 in DNA: TGCGCCAGCAGCCTCACAGGGTATGCAACTAATGAAAAACTGTTTTTT.